This T cell receptor beta chain was captured by sequencing in a study of blood T cell repertoires in COVID-19. The repertoire was sequenced with immunoSEQ multiplex PCR; TCRdb's copy has only in-frame clones and lacks some. The sample lists under 250,000 clones, roughly nine tenths occurring once. CDR1 and CDR2 (germline): SGHRS, YFSETQ. The CDR3 length is 16 residues. The ends were cut back, 2 bases at V and 5 bases at J, with 19 bases in the middle. This receptor was obtained from a woman aged 18-35 years in a cohort exposed to, infected with or recovered from COVID-19 (not recorded which). The chain links TRBV5-1 to TRBJ1-1; D remains ambiguous. The sample consisted of PBMCs or T cells enriched from blood (not recorded which). The CDR3 here is CASSLGTAAIGTEAFF. CDR3 in DNA: TGCGCCAGCAGCTTAGGTACCGCGGCAATTGGGACTGAAGCTTTCTTT. Variable domain in full (rest from reference TRBV5-1 and TRBJ1-1): KAGVTQTPRYLIKTRGQQVTLSCSPISGHRSVSWYQQTPGQGLQFLFEYFSETQRNKGNFPGRFSGRQFSNSRSEMNVSTLELGDSALYLCASSLGTAAIGTEAFFGQGTRLTVV.